This TCR beta chain is from a study of cytomegalovirus exposure and HLA in healthy donors. About the research overall: Of the donors genotyped, about 410 in all, around 77% fell in the Caucasian-associated ancestry cluster.

The germline V gene encodes CDR1 SGHTS and CDR2 YDEGEE. This CDR3 spans 16 amino acids. With V trimmed by 4 bases and J by 6 bases, 10 bases remained unmatched. Researchers ran the PCR with 60 Vbeta and 13 Jbeta primers. Method: immunoSEQ multiplex PCR; TCRdb's copy keeps in-frame clones and lacks some. Here the sample spans approximately 75,000 clones, over 60% being singletons. Sequencing was performed on PBMCs. The clonotype comes from a male donor in good health and CMV-seronegative. The chain employs TRBV5-8 and TRBJ2-3; TRBD2 matches 11 bases. CDR3 sequence: CASSHRLAGQYDTQYF. As DNA, the CDR3 is TGTGCCAGCAGCCACCGACTAGCGGGACAATATGATACGCAGTATTTT.